These 23 T cell receptor beta chains were all obtained from the same sample, sequenced in a study of cytomegalovirus exposure and HLA in healthy donors. Primers: 60 Vbeta forward and 13 Jbeta reverse. Data came from immunoSEQ multiplex PCR; TCRdb stores just in-frame clones and leaves some out. Of 100,000 or so clones listed, around 80% are singletons. Sequencing was carried out using PBMCs. Every receptor here comes from a woman younger than 30 in good health and CMV-seronegative.

The chain employs TRBV5-4 and TRBJ1-5; 10 bases match TRBD1. This CDR3 region has 14 residues. V was pared by 5 bases and J by 10 bases, with 9 bases of the junction left unmatched. Germline lookup yields CDR1 SGHNT and CDR2 YYREEE (reference sequence). The CDR3 DNA sequence: TGTGCCAGCAGTTCCCACCGGGACAGGGGACCCCAGCATTTT. It encodes CASSSHRDRGPQHF.

This chain connects TRBV6-5 to TRBJ1-1; D perhaps matches TRBD1 (6 bases). There are 12 residues in the CDR3. Trimming stripped 8 bases from V and 3 bases from J, with 10 bases between. Germline V gene sequence: CDR1 MNHEY, CDR2 SVGAGI. The DNA for the CDR3 is TGTGCCAGCCACAGGGCCGACACTGAAGCTTTCTTT. Encoded protein: CASHRADTEAFF.

The V and J genes are TRBV5-6 and TRBJ2-1; 7 positions agree with TRBD2. The CDR3 covers 15 residues. Trimming cost V 0 bases and J 6 bases; bases outside gene matches: 6. CDR1 and CDR2 from the germline V gene are SGHDT and YYEEEE. As DNA, the CDR3 is TGTGCCAGCAGCTTGGAGGGGTGGGGGGGCAATGAGCAGTTCTTC. It yields the protein CASSLEGWGGNEQFF.

This clone was picked up a small number of times. The chain couples TRBV30 to TRBJ1-6, with D tentatively TRBD1 (5 bases). Trimming removed 1 base from V and 7 bases from J, with 14 bases in between. This CDR3 is 15 amino acids long. Germline CDR1 and CDR2: GTSNPN and SVGIG (reference sequence). In DNA form, the CDR3 reads TGTGCCTGGAGTGAAAGAGACAGTCTAAATTCACCCCTCCACTTT. Its protein product is CAWSERDSLNSPLHF.

The chain combines TRBV5-1 with TRBJ2-3; TRBD2 aligns across 11 bases. The CDR3 loop spans 16 amino acids. Trimming at V came to 2 bases and at J to 1 base, leaving 3 bases not matched to a gene. The germline gives CDR1 SGHRS, CDR2 YFSETQ. CDR3 sequence reads: CASSLGLAGRTDTQYF. The CDR3 coding sequence is TGCGCCAGCAGCTTAGGACTAGCGGGTCGCACAGATACGCAGTATTTT. The full variable domain, with the rest looked up from reference TRBV5-1 and TRBJ2-3, is KAGVTQTPRYLIKTRGQQVTLSCSPISGHRSVSWYQQTPGQGLQFLFEYFSETQRNKGNFPGRFSGRQFSNSRSEMNVSTLELGDSALYLCASSLGLAGRTDTQYFGPGTRLTVL.

This clone was detected only once. The chain links TRBV7-2 to TRBJ1-2; no reliable D call. CDR3 length equals 13 residues. The germline V and J ends were trimmed by 5 bases and 2 bases, with 9 bases remaining between them. The germline V gene has CDR1 SGHTA and CDR2 FQGNSA. The CDR3 sequence: CASSTTGNYGYTF. The CDR3 region has the DNA TGTGCCAGCAGCACGACCGGGAACTATGGCTACACCTTC.

J is TRBJ2-3 and V is TRBV6-5, with 9 bases identical to TRBD2. The germline V gene has CDR1 MNHEY and CDR2 SVGAGI. Unmatched junction bases numbered 3, after V lost 5 bases and J lost 3 bases. The CDR3 is made up of 14 amino acids. CDR3 loop: CASSSGGPTDTQYF. As DNA, the CDR3 is TGTGCCAGCAGTAGCGGGGGGCCAACAGATACGCAGTATTTT.

The rearrangement links TRBV6-1 to TRBJ1-1, with a tentative D call TRBD1 (6 bases). The CDR3 consists of 14 residues. Trimming shortened V by 8 bases and J by 4 bases, and 17 bases separated the two germline ends. CDR1 is MNHNS and CDR2 is SASEGT in the germline V gene. CDR3 region: CASGSSRGGTEAFF. CDR3 nucleotide sequence: TGTGCCAGCGGCAGTTCGAGGGGGGGCACTGAAGCTTTCTTT.

The chain combines TRBV27 with TRBJ1-6; unclear D gene. The V end was cut by 3 bases, the J end by 10 bases, with 13 bases between. This CDR3 has 14 residues. CDR1 and CDR2 (germline): MNHEY, SMNVEV (reference sequence). The CDR3 region is CASSFGDTLSPLHF. In nucleotides, the CDR3 is TGTGCCAGCAGTTTTGGCGACACACTCTCACCCCTCCACTTT.

This chain joins TRBV10-3 and TRBJ2-7; 8 positions match TRBD1. Germline V gene data show CDR1 as ENHRY and CDR2 as SYGVKD. V was pared by 3 bases and J by 0 bases, with 4 bases of the junction left unmatched. The CDR3 has 15 amino acids. The CDR3 spells CAISDSGTGSYEQYF. Here the CDR3 DNA reads TGTGCCATCAGTGATTCCGGGACAGGCTCCTACGAGCAGTACTTC.

This clone is a singleton in its sample. This chain links TRBV27 with TRBJ2-7; a weak D match, TRBD2 (6 bases). The CDR3 has 15 amino acids. From germline, CDR1 is MNHEY and CDR2 SMNVEV (reference sequence). The V gene lost 0 bases and the J gene lost 2 bases, with 11 bases spanning the gap. The CDR3 DNA is TGTGCCAGCAGTTTATCCGGGACTGACCCCTACGAGCAGTACTTC. This codes for CASSLSGTDPYEQYF.

CDR3 loop: CASSLWGGQDYGYTF. In DNA form, the CDR3 reads TGTGCCAGCAGTTTATGGGGGGGGCAGGACTATGGCTACACCTTC. V and J are TRBV28 and TRBJ1-2, with D perhaps TRBD1 (6 bases). CDR3 length: 15 residues. Trimming shortened V by 0 bases and J by 3 bases, and 11 bases separated the two germline ends. Germline CDR1 MDHEN, CDR2 SYDVKM.

This clone was observed a few times. The V call is TRBV2, the J call TRBJ2-5; 8 nucleotides align to TRBD2. The CDR3 has 17 residues. CDR1 is SNHLY and CDR2 is FYNNEI in the germline V gene. Trimming removed 6 bases from V and 0 bases from J; junction bases left unmatched: 12. In DNA, the CDR3 is TGTGCCAGCAGAGCGGGCTCGAAGCGGGGGTACCAAGAGACCCAGTACTTC. Residues: CASRAGSKRGYQETQYF.

This clone has only a few counts. The chain uses TRBV4-1 and TRBJ1-1, with D possibly TRBD1 on 6 matching bases. Germline V gene data show CDR1 as MGHRA and CDR2 as YSYEKL. The CDR3 extends over 16 amino acids. Trimming pared 1 base from V and 5 bases from J, leaving 17 bases between. CDR3 in DNA: TGCGCCAGCAGCCAAGTGTCCGACAGGCGAGAGACTGAAGCTTTCTTT. Translated: CASSQVSDRRETEAFF.

The gene calls are TRBV7-2 and TRBJ2-3; 9 bases are shared with TRBD1. After removal of 7 bases from V and 3 bases from J, the junction contained 8 bases not matched to a gene. CDR1 and CDR2 from the germline V gene are SGHTA and FQGNSA. The CDR3 has 15 residues. The CDR3: CASNLPGQGTDTQYF. The CDR3 DNA sequence: TGTGCCAGCAACCTACCGGGACAGGGAACAGATACGCAGTATTTT.

A remark on this clone: Germline and junction disagree at one end, which may indicate a read error. The chain joins TRBV7-9 to TRBJ1-4, with D unresolved. Germline V CDR1 and CDR2: SEHNR, FQNEAQ (reference sequence). The CDR3 is made up of 17 amino acids. The CDR3: CSSSLVGGLVSNEKLFF. The CDR3 region has the DNA TGTTCCAGCAGCTTAGTTGGTGGACTAGTGAGTAATGAAAAACTGTTTTTT.

V and J are TRBV5-6 and TRBJ2-3, with 13 nucleotides matching TRBD2. This CDR3 has 15 residues. CDR1 is SGHDT and CDR2 is YYEEEE in the germline V gene. J gave up 8 bases and V 2 bases, and 5 bases lay outside the gene matches. The CDR3 loop reads CASSLLAGGPGTQYF. The CDR3 region has the DNA TGTGCCAGCAGCTTACTAGCGGGAGGGCCGGGTACGCAGTATTTT.

This rearrangement joins TRBV5-1 to TRBJ1-2; no definite D call. The CDR3 loop spans 13 amino acids. V shed 7 bases and J shed 4 bases, with 14 bases lying between them. Germline V gene data show CDR1 as SGHRS and CDR2 as YFSETQ. DNA of the CDR3: TGCGCCAGCCGACCCAGGATTGGCTATGGCTACACCTTC. Protein product: CASRPRIGYGYTF.

Regarding this clone: The same CDR3 arises from other DNA sequences in this sample as well. The chain has TRBV6-4 and TRBJ2-2; 8 bases line up with TRBD2. Germline V gene sequence: CDR1 MRHNA, CDR2 SNTAGT. Losses at the gene ends were 3 bases for V and 4 bases for J; bases not matched to a gene: 1. The CDR3 spans 14 residues. The CDR3 DNA follows: TGTGCCAGCAGTGAAGGGACTAGCACCGGGGAGCTGTTTTTT. It yields the protein CASSEGTSTGELFF.

The CDR3 protein is CASSVVGGNNSPLHF. The CDR3 DNA sequence: TGCGCCAGCAGTGTGGTCGGGGGTAATAATTCACCCCTCCACTTT. This chain uses TRBV5-1 with TRBJ1-6; D might be TRBD1 (5 bases). V lost 5 bases to trimming and J lost 5 bases, with 14 bases between them. CDR1 and CDR2 (germline): SGHRS, YFSETQ. The CDR3 is 15 amino acids.

This clone was seen only a few times. V usage is TRBV6-6 and J usage is TRBJ2-7; 8 bases line up with TRBD1. The V segment lost 7 bases and the J segment 5 bases; nucleotides outside the gene matches: 10. The germline V gene encodes CDR1 MNHNY and CDR2 SVGAGI (reference sequence). The CDR3 has 14 residues. The CDR3 nucleotides read TGTGCCAGCAACAAAGGACAGGGAGGCCACGAGCAGTACTTC. Translating gives CASNKGQGGHEQYF.

This clone is medium-sized in the sample. V gene TRBV4-3 combines with J gene TRBJ2-1, with TRBD2 matching over 11 bases. The germline V gene encodes CDR1 LGHNA and CDR2 YSLEER. V lost 1 base to trimming and J lost 3 bases; unmatched junction nucleotides: 5. This CDR3 is built from 17 residues. The DNA for the CDR3 is TGCGCCAGCAGCCAAGGCCCGGGACTAGCGGACTACAATGAGCAGTTCTTC. It specifies CASSQGPGLADYNEQFF.

The J gene is TRBJ1-2, the V gene TRBV5-1, with a tentative D call TRBD1 (5 bases). Trimming left V 4 bases short and J 3 bases short, with 13 bases between. Germline V gene lookup returns CDR1 SGHRS and CDR2 YFSETQ. The CDR3 sequence is 14 residues long. DNA for the CDR3: TGCGCCAGCAGCCCGACGGGGGATTACTATGGCTACACCTTC. Its translation: CASSPTGDYYGYTF.